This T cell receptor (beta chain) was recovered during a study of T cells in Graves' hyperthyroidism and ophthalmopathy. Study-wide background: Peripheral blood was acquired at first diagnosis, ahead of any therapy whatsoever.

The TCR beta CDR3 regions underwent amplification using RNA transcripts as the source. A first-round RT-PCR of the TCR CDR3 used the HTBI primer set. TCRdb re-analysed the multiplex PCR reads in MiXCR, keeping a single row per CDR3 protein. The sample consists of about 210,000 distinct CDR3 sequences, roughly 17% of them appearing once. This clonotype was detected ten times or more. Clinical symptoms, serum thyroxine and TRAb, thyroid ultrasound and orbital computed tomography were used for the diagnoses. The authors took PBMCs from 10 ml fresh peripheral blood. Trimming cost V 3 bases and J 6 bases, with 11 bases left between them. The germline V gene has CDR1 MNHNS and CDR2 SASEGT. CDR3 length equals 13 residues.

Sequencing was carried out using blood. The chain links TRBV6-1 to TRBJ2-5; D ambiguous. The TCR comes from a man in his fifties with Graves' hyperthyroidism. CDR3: CASSDLGSQTQYF. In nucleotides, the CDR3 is TGTGCCAGCAGTGATCTTGGTAGCCAGACCCAGTACTTC.